Following are 16 T cell receptor beta chains from one sample sequenced in a study of PD-L1 blockade in urothelial cancer. Some clones are missing from TCRdb's copy, which holds only in-frame ones; the method was immunoSEQ multiplex PCR. The sample has roughly 130,000 clones; about 81% are singletons. Time point specified: pretreatment peripheral blood. The starting material was PBMCs, obtained around atezolizumab (anti-PD-L1) treatment. Source of these receptors: a man over 45 with urothelial cancer.

V and J are TRBV5-4 and TRBJ2-7; a possible D gene is TRBD2 (6 bases). Germline V gene data show CDR1 as SGHNT and CDR2 as YYREEE (reference sequence). The CDR3 length is 14 residues. Trimming took 4 bases from V and 0 from J, leaving 11 bases between them. The CDR3 nucleotides read TGTGCCAGCAGCGCGTTTAGCGGCTCCTACGAGCAGTACTTC. Protein sequence: CASSAFSGSYEQYF.

V and J are TRBV6-6 and TRBJ1-5, with TRBD1 matching over 7 bases. Per germline, CDR1 MNHNY and CDR2 SVGAGI (reference sequence). Trimming removed 6 bases from V and 7 bases from J; junction bases left unmatched: 12. This CDR3 spans 15 amino acids. This chain's CDR3 is CASRKEGRGGQPQHF. In nucleotides, the CDR3 is TGTGCCAGCAGAAAAGAGGGGCGAGGGGGCCAGCCCCAGCATTTT.

The rearrangement links TRBV6-5 to TRBJ2-7; 10 bases are a match to TRBD2. Trimming at V came to 5 bases and at J to 5 bases, leaving 9 bases not matched to a gene. This CDR3 has 15 residues. Germline CDR1 is MNHEY and CDR2 is SVGAGI. DNA of the CDR3: TGTGCCAGCAGTAACCTCCTAGCGGGAGCCAACGAGCAGTACTTC. Its protein is CASSNLLAGANEQYF.

The chain recombines TRBV30 with TRBJ2-1; D is possibly TRBD2 (5 bases). The length of the CDR3 is 11 residues. CDR1 GTSNPN and CDR2 SVGIG come from the germline V gene (reference sequence). V lost 0 bases and J lost 11, with 8 bases in between. CDR3 amino acids: CAWSVGVQQFF. CDR3 in DNA: TGTGCCTGGAGTGTGGGAGTGCAGCAGTTCTTC.

This chain uses TRBV19 with TRBJ1-5; 12 positions agree with TRBD1. Germline V CDR1 and CDR2: LNHDA, SQIVND (reference sequence). The trim removed 8 bases at V and 6 bases at J, leaving 11 bases unmatched. CDR3 length: 16 amino acids. The CDR3 here is CASESRGTGGVQPQHF. The CDR3 region has the DNA TGTGCCAGTGAAAGCCGCGGGACAGGGGGCGTTCAGCCCCAGCATTTT.

This chain links TRBV30 with TRBJ2-3, with 11 bases lining up with TRBD1. Unmatched junction bases numbered 6, after V lost 4 bases and J lost 3 bases. CDR3 size: 15 residues. The germline CDR1 and CDR2 sequences are GTSNPN and SVGIG (reference sequence). The CDR3 DNA is TGTGCCTGGACCCCCGGGACAGGGGGAACAGATACGCAGTATTTT. Amino acids: CAWTPGTGGTDTQYF.

In this sample, this clone turned up a few times. This rearrangement joins TRBV7-3 to TRBJ2-1, with a weak D call TRBD2 (5 bases). The germline V and J ends were trimmed by 1 base and 3 bases, with 13 bases remaining between them. This CDR3 is built from 16 residues. Germline assignment: CDR1 SGHTA and CDR2 FQGTGA. CDR3 in amino acids: CASSLSLAGDYNEQFF. CDR3 DNA sequence: TGTGCCAGCAGCTTAAGTTTGGCGGGCGACTACAATGAGCAGTTCTTC.

The V gene is TRBV28, the J gene TRBJ1-5; TRBD1 might be the D (5 bases). Germline V gives CDR1 MDHEN, CDR2 SYDVKM. Trimming took off 5 bases at V and 5 bases at J, with 16 bases between the two ends. This CDR3 comprises 15 residues. The CDR3, as DNA: TGTGCCAGCAGTCCCAGCACAGGTAGGCATCAGCCCCAGCATTTT. This translates into CASSPSTGRHQPQHF.

The chain combines TRBV11-2 with TRBJ2-7, with D unresolved. V gave up 1 base and J gave up 2 bases, with 12 bases separating them. The germline V gene has CDR1 SGHAT and CDR2 FQNNGV. This CDR3 comprises 15 residues. The DNA for the CDR3 is TGTGCCAGCAGCTTAGGGAGTAGTGGTACCTACGAGCAGTACTTC. Translating it yields CASSLGSSGTYEQYF.

The rearrangement uses TRBV4-1 and TRBJ2-2; maybe TRBD1 (5 bases). The V gene's germline CDR1 is MGHRA and CDR2 YSYEKL. The V end lost 0 bases, the J end lost 1 base, and 9 bases lay between the germline ends. The CDR3 loop spans 16 amino acids. CDR3 in DNA: TGCGCCAGCAGCCAAGATAGGGGTTGGAACACCGGGGAGCTGTTTTTT. This encodes CASSQDRGWNTGELFF.

The V and J genes are TRBV6-6 and TRBJ1-1; 7 nucleotides align to TRBD1. V shed 4 bases, J shed 5 bases, and the junction held 7 bases outside the gene matches. CDR3 length: 14 amino acids. CDR1 and CDR2 (germline): MNHNY, SVGAGI (reference sequence). CDR3 sequence reads: CASSSDRVDTEAFF. CDR3 bases: TGTGCCAGCAGTTCCGACAGGGTAGATACTGAAGCTTTCTTT.

The chain links TRBV11-2 to TRBJ2-1, with TRBD1 as a possible D gene (6 bases). Germline assignment: CDR1 SGHAT and CDR2 FQNNGV. This CDR3 region has 18 residues. Trimming stripped 5 bases from V and 2 bases from J, with 22 bases between. This chain's CDR3 is CASSQPLTGPRTYNEQFF. As DNA, the CDR3 is TGTGCCAGCAGCCAACCATTAACAGGGCCTCGGACCTACAATGAGCAGTTCTTC.

The chain recombines TRBV5-4 with TRBJ2-7; a possible D gene is TRBD2 (6 bases). Between the trimmed V and J ends, which lost 4 bases and 5 bases, there was a span of 19 bases. The CDR3 contains 15 residues. Germline CDR1 SGHNT, CDR2 YYREEE (reference sequence). The CDR3 DNA is TGTGCCAGCAGCGGGGAGGCTAGCAGGTCCCACGAGCAGTACTTC. Amino acids: CASSGEASRSHEQYF.

The V and J genes are TRBV6-1 and TRBJ1-2, with no clear D. V was cut by 0 bases and J by 10 bases, with 12 bases left in between. This CDR3 spans 13 amino acids. CDR1 is MNHNS, CDR2 SASEGT, per germline. This CDR3 reads CASSEALREDYTF. The CDR3 DNA sequence: TGTGCCAGCAGTGAAGCGCTCCGGGAGGACTACACCTTC.

The V call is TRBV7-2, the J call TRBJ1-1; D is ambiguous. Germline V gene data show CDR1 as SGHTA and CDR2 as FQGNSA. The CDR3 runs 15 residues. Trimming removed 1 base from V and 4 bases from J, with 13 bases in between. CDR3 sequence: CASSLGYVEGTEAFF. The DNA of the CDR3 is TGTGCCAGCAGCTTAGGATATGTGGAGGGCACTGAAGCTTTCTTT.

This clone was seen a few times. This chain links TRBV6-6 with TRBJ1-2; D perhaps matches TRBD1 (6 bases). Per the germline V gene, CDR1 is MNHNY and CDR2 is SVGAGI (reference sequence). The CDR3 is 13 amino acids. V was trimmed by 2 bases and J by 2 bases, leaving 6 bases between them. DNA of the CDR3: TGTGCCAGCAGTTACGGGACAAACTATGGCTACACCTTC. Protein sequence: CASSYGTNYGYTF.